This entry lists 19 T cell receptor beta chains sequenced from one sample in a study of shared clonotypes between healthy human individuals. Some clones are missing from TCRdb's copy, which holds only in-frame ones; the method was immunoSEQ multiplex PCR. Found here are under 2.5 million clones, 92% of them singletons; the top ten hold 0.3% to 0.4%. Input material: naive CD4+ T cells from PBMCs. The subset here: CD45RA+ positively selected. These receptors were taken from a man aged 18 to 29 in good health. Some clones in this sample may be carry-over from other donors' samples.

As DNA, the CDR3 is TGTGCCAGCAGTGGCACAGGGACTGGGGAAAAACTGTTTTTT. It codes for CASSGTGTGEKLFF. The chain uses TRBV2 and TRBJ1-4, with TRBD1 as a possible D gene (6 bases). This CDR3 has 14 amino acids. CDR1 SNHLY and CDR2 FYNNEI come from the germline V gene. The V end was cut by 4 bases, the J end by 8 bases, with 14 bases between.

CDR3 region: CASSLDRRWQDRRAFF. The CDR3 DNA sequence: TGTGCCAGCAGCTTAGATCGTCGATGGCAGGATAGGCGAGCTTTCTTT. This rearrangement joins TRBV11-2 to TRBJ1-1, with unresolved D. Germline loops: CDR1 SGHAT, CDR2 FQNNGV. This CDR3 contains 16 residues. Trimming removed 0 bases from V and 10 bases from J, with 21 bases in between.

The chain employs TRBV6-6 and TRBJ1-1, with 7 bases identical to TRBD1. The germline gives CDR1 MNHNY, CDR2 SVGAGI (reference sequence). V lost 5 bases, J lost 5 bases, and 11 bases stayed unmatched. The CDR3 runs 15 residues. The DNA for the CDR3 is TGTGCCAGCAGTGCTACCTCGACAGGGAGGACTGAAGCTTTCTTT. Translated: CASSATSTGRTEAFF.

This clone came up once. This chain connects TRBV11-2 to TRBJ1-1; weak D call: TRBD1 (5 bases). CDR3 length equals 13 residues. Germline-derived CDR1 and CDR2 are SGHAT and FQNNGV. V was cut by 4 bases and J by 10 bases, with 16 bases left in between. For the CDR3, the DNA is TGTGCCAGCAGCTCGTTGGGGGGGATATCAGCTTTCTTT. This gives the protein CASSSLGGISAFF.

V usage is TRBV7-9 and J usage is TRBJ1-4; TRBD1 agrees at 7 bases. CDR1 SEHNR and CDR2 FQNEAQ come from the germline V gene (reference sequence). After removal of 5 bases from V and 2 bases from J, the junction contained 8 bases not matched to a gene. The CDR3 has 16 residues. CDR3 sequence reads: CASSEQGRGTNEKLFF. DNA of the CDR3: TGTGCCAGCAGCGAACAGGGGAGGGGCACTAATGAAAAACTGTTTTTT.

The chain couples TRBV5-6 to TRBJ2-2; the D gene could be TRBD1 or TRBD2 (5 bases each). V gave up 5 bases and J gave up 4 bases, with 9 bases separating them. Germline values: CDR1 SGHDT, CDR2 YYEEEE. The CDR3 is 13 residues long. The CDR3 spells CASSSRGTGELFF. The CDR3 coding sequence is TGTGCCAGCAGTTCGAGGGGCACCGGGGAGCTGTTTTTT.

The chain combines TRBV6-1 with TRBJ1-1, with unresolved D. The CDR3 is made up of 14 amino acids. The ends were cut back, 6 bases at V and 9 bases at J, with 20 bases in the middle. Germline loops: CDR1 MNHNS, CDR2 SASEGT. CDR3 in amino acids: CASRGYLGEPKAFF. The CDR3 nucleotides read TGTGCCAGCAGAGGTTACCTTGGCGAACCCAAAGCTTTCTTT.

This chain links TRBV4-2 with TRBJ1-1; D gene ambiguous. Trimming removed 1 base from V and 4 bases from J, with 10 bases in between. The CDR3 loop spans 14 amino acids. Germline V CDR1 and CDR2: LGHNA, YNFKEQ. The CDR3 region has the DNA TGTGCCAGCAGCCAAGTAGTCAAAGGCACTGAAGCTTTCTTT. This codes for CASSQVVKGTEAFF.

This clone is a singleton in its sample. The chain combines TRBV7-9 with TRBJ1-1, with a tentative D call TRBD1 (5 bases). This CDR3 spans 17 amino acids. Trimming stripped 5 bases from V and 1 base from J, with 20 bases between. The V gene's germline CDR1 is SEHNR and CDR2 FQNEAQ (reference sequence). The CDR3 spells CASSLTSGRGSNTEAFF. The CDR3 DNA sequence: TGTGCCAGCAGCCTAACTTCCGGGAGGGGCTCGAACACTGAAGCTTTCTTT.

The chain employs TRBV5-1 and TRBJ2-7; 8 bases fit TRBD2. Trimming at V came to 1 base and at J to 0 bases, leaving 9 bases not matched to a gene. The germline V gene encodes CDR1 SGHRS and CDR2 YFSETQ. This CDR3 comprises 17 residues. CDR3 bases: TGCGCCAGCAGCTTGCGGCTAGCGGGCATCACCTCCTACGAGCAGTACTTC. It translates to CASSLRLAGITSYEQYF.

Note on this clone: This same CDR3 is encoded by further DNA sequences in the sample. The chain couples TRBV7-9 to TRBJ2-2; D remains unclear. Germline values: CDR1 SEHNR, CDR2 FQNEAQ (reference sequence). V shed 1 base and J shed 1 base, with 4 bases lying between them. This CDR3 is 14 amino acids long. CDR3 DNA: TGTGCCAGCAGCTTAGGGCGGAACACCGGGGAGCTGTTTTTT. Translated, it gives CASSLGRNTGELFF.

J is TRBJ2-5 and V is TRBV5-1; D perhaps matches TRBD1 (6 bases). CDR3 size: 15 residues. Germline V gene lookup returns CDR1 SGHRS and CDR2 YFSETQ. The V end lost 5 bases, the J end lost 2 bases, and 16 bases lay between the germline ends. The CDR3 protein is CASRRNPGAQETQYF. The CDR3 bases are TGCGCCAGCAGACGAAACCCAGGGGCGCAAGAGACCCAGTACTTC.

The V gene is TRBV9, the J gene TRBJ2-7; 8 nucleotides agree with TRBD1. This CDR3 has 13 amino acids. V was pared by 0 bases and J by 10 bases, with 6 bases of the junction left unmatched. CDR1 is SGDLS, CDR2 YYNGEE, per germline. The CDR3 spells CASSVAPGQGQYF. DNA for the CDR3: TGTGCCAGCAGCGTAGCTCCTGGACAGGGACAGTACTTC.

This chain joins TRBV15 and TRBJ2-1; a possible D gene is TRBD2 (6 bases). The V and J ends lost 4 bases and 8 bases respectively, with 15 bases between them. CDR1 is LNHNV and CDR2 is YYDKDF in the germline V gene (reference sequence). This CDR3 is 14 amino acids long. The CDR3, as DNA: TGTGCCACCAGCACCCCCCGGCGGGGTGATGAGCAGTTCTTC. It translates to CATSTPRRGDEQFF.

In its sample, this clone was seen once. The chain uses TRBV5-1 and TRBJ2-1; the D is unclear. CDR3 length equals 12 residues. V was pared by 3 bases and J by 9 bases, with 10 bases between. The germline V gene encodes CDR1 SGHRS and CDR2 YFSETQ. Here the CDR3 DNA reads TGCGCCAGCAGCTCACAAGACGGTGAGCAGTTCTTC. Protein product: CASSSQDGEQFF. The variable domain in full, completed from reference TRBV5-1 and TRBJ2-1, reads KAGVTQTPRYLIKTRGQQVTLSCSPISGHRSVSWYQQTPGQGLQFLFEYFSETQRNKGNFPGRFSGRQFSNSRSEMNVSTLELGDSALYLCASSSQDGEQFFGPGTRLTVL.

Concerning this clone: This specimen includes other DNA sequences encoding the same CDR3. V usage is TRBV6-5 and J usage is TRBJ2-7, with 8 bases aligning to TRBD1. Trimming took 0 bases from V and 2 from J; bases not matched to a gene: 3. Germline CDR1 and CDR2: MNHEY and SVGAGI. This CDR3 is 15 amino acids long. CDR3 nucleotides: TGTGCCAGCAGTTACTCGAGACAGGGGCCCTACGAGCAGTACTTC. It specifies CASSYSRQGPYEQYF.

The V and J genes are TRBV11-3 and TRBJ2-5, with 8 bases aligning to TRBD1. Looked up from germline, CDR1 is SGHNT and CDR2 is YENEEA. V was pared by 1 base and J by 5 bases, with 6 bases of the junction left unmatched. CDR3 length equals 15 residues. CDR3 coding DNA: TGTGCCAGCAGCTTAGGACAGGGGATAAAGGAGACCCAGTACTTC. Its protein product is CASSLGQGIKETQYF.

This clone appeared a single time. V gene TRBV28 combines with J gene TRBJ1-1; 9 nucleotides match TRBD1. J lost 6 bases, V lost 0 bases, and 5 bases had no gene match. Germline V gene lookup returns CDR1 MDHEN and CDR2 SYDVKM. The CDR3 runs to 15 residues. Written as DNA, the CDR3 is TGTGCCAGCAGTTTATGGGGGGACAGGGTCGCTGAAGCTTTCTTT. As protein: CASSLWGDRVAEAFF.

This clone was counted a single time. The J gene is TRBJ2-1, the V gene TRBV27, with a possible D match to TRBD1 (5 bases). Germline V gene data show CDR1 as MNHEY and CDR2 as SMNVEV (reference sequence). CDR3 size: 11 residues. V was cut by 7 bases and J by 8 bases, with 9 bases left in between. This CDR3 is CASTVGDEQFF. The DNA of the CDR3 is TGTGCCAGCACTGTAGGGGATGAGCAGTTCTTC.